This T cell receptor (beta chain) is from a study of CD8 T cells in ankylosing spondylitis. With molecular barcodes, quantitative 5'-RACE was used to make the TCR beta libraries. TCRdb independently ran MiXCR on the 5' RACE reads; one entry per CDR3 protein. Here the sample spans some 150,000 distinct CDR3 sequences, 10% to 12% being singletons. This clonotype was seen a few times. No antigen is known for it. This CDR3 region has 12 residues. CDR1 and CDR2 (germline): GTSNPN, SVGIG (reference sequence). V was shortened by 0 bases and J by 6 bases, with 6 bases between the two germline ends. The study's findings and limits: Peripheral blood held disease-linked clones only at relatively low frequency, and these were CD8+. There was reportedly significant enrichment of clones that were disease-linked in matched ankylosing spondylitis synovial fluid. A TCR beta motif made of about eight highly homologous variants seemed typical of ankylosing spondylitis blood.

This TCR was recovered from a female donor with ankylosing spondylitis or in good health (not recorded which). The sequenced material came from blood, either unsorted or a sorted T cell fraction (not recorded which). The chain employs TRBV30 and TRBJ1-5; D remains unclear. The CDR3 sequence: CAWSVFGQPQHF. The CDR3, as DNA: TGTGCCTGGAGTGTATTCGGTCAGCCCCAGCATTTT.